These 30 T cell receptor beta chains were all obtained from the same sample, sequenced in a study of cytomegalovirus exposure and HLA in healthy donors. PCR involved 60 Vbeta and 13 Jbeta primers. Method: immunoSEQ multiplex PCR; TCRdb's copy keeps in-frame clones and lacks some. The table lists under 300,000 clones, approximately 85% of them singletons. Sample: PBMCs. Receptors originate from a woman aged 40-49 years in good health and CMV-seropositive.

This clone appeared once. The chain employs TRBV7-8 and TRBJ2-5, with 11 positions matching TRBD2. Germline trimming cut 2 bases from V and 5 bases from J; bases unmatched to any gene: 10. The CDR3 length is 17 residues. Germline-derived CDR1 and CDR2 are SGHVS and FQNEAQ. The CDR3 loop is CASSLFTSGGLDETQYF. The CDR3 DNA reads as TGTGCCAGCAGCTTATTTACTAGCGGGGGTCTTGATGAGACCCAGTACTTC. Full variable domain (remainder filled in from reference TRBV7-8 and TRBJ2-5): GAGVSQSPRYKVAKRGQDVALRCDPISGHVSLFWYQQALGQGPEFLTYFQNEAQLDKSGLPSDRFFAERPEGSVSTLKIQRTQQEDSAVYLCASSLFTSGGLDETQYFGPGTRLLVL.

This chain uses TRBV11-3 with TRBJ2-5, with 8 bases fitting TRBD1. Germline CDR1 reads SGHNT; CDR2 reads YENEEA. The J segment lost 3 bases and the V segment lost 5 bases, leaving 8 bases of the junction unmatched. The CDR3 extends over 15 amino acids. The CDR3 spells CASSPGQVLEETQYF. The CDR3 DNA follows: TGTGCCAGCAGCCCGGGACAGGTGCTCGAAGAGACCCAGTACTTC. Full variable domain (missing parts from reference TRBV11-3 and TRBJ2-5): EAGVVQSPRYKIIEKKQPVAFWCNPISGHNTLYWYLQNLGQGPELLIRYENEEAVDDSQLPKDRFSAERLKGVDSTLKIQPAELGDSAVYLCASSPGQVLEETQYFGPGTRLLVL.

The J gene is TRBJ2-5, the V gene TRBV18; D is undetermined. Per germline, CDR1 KGHSH and CDR2 LQKENI. Trimming took off 2 bases at V and 2 bases at J, with 12 bases between the two ends. This CDR3 region has 15 residues. CDR3 in DNA: TGTGCCAGCTCACCAGGGTTAGCAGAACAAGAGACCCAGTACTTC. It encodes CASSPGLAEQETQYF.

This clone appeared a single time. This chain uses TRBV28 with TRBJ2-6, with D unresolved. Germline loops: CDR1 MDHEN, CDR2 SYDVKM. The length of the CDR3 is 15 residues. V lost 3 bases and J lost 4, with 10 bases in between. CDR3 amino acids: CASSFSGGGANVLTF. CDR3 sequence (DNA): TGTGCCAGCAGTTTTTCGGGTGGCGGGGCCAACGTCCTGACTTTC.

The J gene is TRBJ1-2, the V gene TRBV7-9; D not resolved. Germline-derived CDR1 and CDR2 are SEHNR and FQNEAQ (reference sequence). The CDR3 is made up of 11 amino acids. Between the trimmed V and J ends, which lost 5 bases and 8 bases, there was a span of 9 bases. Here the CDR3 DNA reads TGTGCCAGCAGCACTAATGAAGGCTACACCTTC. This codes for CASSTNEGYTF.

The chain uses TRBV18 and TRBJ2-1; D unclear. The CDR3 sequence is 15 residues long. Germline CDR1 KGHSH, CDR2 LQKENI. Trimming stripped 2 bases from V and 2 bases from J, with 10 bases between. This CDR3 reads CASSPVVTAYNEQFF. The DNA of the CDR3 is TGTGCCAGCTCACCAGTGGTAACGGCCTACAATGAGCAGTTCTTC.

This chain connects TRBV4-3 to TRBJ1-2; D is perhaps TRBD1 (6 bases). The germline gives CDR1 LGHNA, CDR2 YSLEER. The CDR3 is made up of 16 amino acids. V lost 0 bases to trimming and J lost 4 bases, with 15 bases between them. CDR3 coding DNA: TGCGCCAGCAGCCAAGAAGTAGGGGGACGACCCTATGGCTACACCTTC. Translated, it gives CASSQEVGGRPYGYTF.

V and J are TRBV27 and TRBJ1-6; no reliable D call. The CDR3 has 16 amino acids. Germline V gene data show CDR1 as MNHEY and CDR2 as SMNVEV (reference sequence). V was shortened by 3 bases and J by 1 base, with 10 bases between the two germline ends. The CDR3 is CASSFRSGSYNSPLHF. The CDR3 DNA sequence: TGTGCCAGCAGTTTCCGCTCGGGATCCTATAATTCACCCCTCCACTTT.

CDR3 in amino acids: CASSDPIAVEQYF. The CDR3 nucleotides read TGTGCCAGCAGTGATCCAATAGCCGTCGAGCAGTACTTC. The chain is built from TRBV2 and TRBJ2-7; D unclear. CDR3 length: 13 amino acids. With 3 bases removed from V and 6 bases from J, the gap between germline ends came to 12 bases. The germline CDR1 and CDR2 sequences are SNHLY and FYNNEI.

The V and J genes are TRBV11-3 and TRBJ1-2; 7 positions agree with TRBD1. The length of the CDR3 is 12 residues. J was trimmed by 6 bases and V by 7 bases; bases with no gene match: 5. Germline CDR1 SGHNT, CDR2 YENEEA. CDR3 bases: TGTGCCAGCAAAGACAGGGTGCATGGCTACACCTTC. Amino acid sequence: CASKDRVHGYTF.

This chain links TRBV28 with TRBJ2-7; 12 nucleotides align to TRBD2. Trimming at V came to 6 bases and at J to 3 bases, leaving 0 bases not matched to a gene. The germline V gene has CDR1 MDHEN and CDR2 SYDVKM. The CDR3 length is 13 residues. The DNA of the CDR3 is TGTGCCAGCAGGACTAGCGGGGGCTACGAGCAGTACTTC. It codes for CASRTSGGYEQYF.

The J gene is TRBJ2-2, the V gene TRBV9; D uncertain. The germline V gene encodes CDR1 SGDLS and CDR2 YYNGEE. V was clipped by 8 bases and J by 6 bases, with 23 bases between them. The CDR3 totals 16 residues. The CDR3: CARSDLGLSCPGELFF. CDR3 bases: TGTGCCAGAAGTGATCTCGGGTTATCGTGTCCCGGGGAGCTGTTTTTT. The complete variable domain, with remaining parts taken from reference TRBV9 and TRBJ2-2, reads DSGVTQTPKHLITATGQRVTLRCSPRSGDLSVYWYQQSLDQGLQFLIQYYNGEERAKGNILERFSAQQFPDLHSELNLSSLELGDSALYFCARSDLGLSCPGELFFGEGSRLTVL.

The rearrangement links TRBV4-3 to TRBJ1-6; 9 bases are a match to TRBD1. This CDR3 comprises 16 residues. V shed 0 bases, J shed 6 bases, and the junction held 3 bases outside the gene matches. The germline V gene encodes CDR1 LGHNA and CDR2 YSLEER. CDR3 amino acids: CASSQELQGANSPLHF. The DNA of the CDR3 is TGCGCCAGCAGCCAAGAGCTACAGGGGGCTAATTCACCCCTCCACTTT.

This chain joins TRBV6-6 and TRBJ2-1; TRBD1 might be the D (7 bases). Trimming removed 2 bases at V and 9 bases at J, with 14 bases between. This CDR3 region has 14 residues. The germline CDR1 and CDR2 sequences are MNHNY and SVGAGI (reference sequence). The CDR3, as DNA: TGTGCCAGCAGTTACGGACTGCAGGGGGGTGAGCAGTTCTTC. This gives the protein CASSYGLQGGEQFF.

The chain recombines TRBV7-2 with TRBJ2-3; 7 bases are a match to TRBD2. V lost 1 base, J lost 14 bases, and 12 bases stayed unmatched. The CDR3 has 14 amino acids. Germline CDR1 is SGHTA and CDR2 is FQGNSA. The CDR3 sequence: CASSLGEGVRPRYF. The CDR3 bases are TGTGCCAGCAGCTTAGGGGAGGGAGTACGGCCGCGGTATTTT.

J is TRBJ2-5 and V is TRBV28; 8 positions match TRBD1. This CDR3 is built from 16 residues. Per the germline V gene, CDR1 is MDHEN and CDR2 is SYDVKM. Trimming removed 3 bases from V and 1 base from J; junction bases left unmatched: 7. CDR3 region: CASSFLGQGLQETQYF. The CDR3 nucleotides read TGTGCCAGCAGTTTTTTAGGACAGGGCCTCCAAGAGACCCAGTACTTC.

The chain carries TRBV11-3 and TRBJ2-7; D perhaps matches TRBD2 (6 bases). This CDR3 has 15 residues. The germline CDR1 and CDR2 sequences are SGHNT and YENEEA. V shed 1 base and J shed 0 bases, with 10 bases lying between them. The DNA for the CDR3 is TGTGCCAGCAGCTTAGTAGCGGCAATCTCCTACGAGCAGTACTTC. Encoded protein: CASSLVAAISYEQYF. Combining the CDR3 with reference TRBV11-3 and TRBJ2-7 gives the whole variable domain EAGVVQSPRYKIIEKKQPVAFWCNPISGHNTLYWYLQNLGQGPELLIRYENEEAVDDSQLPKDRFSAERLKGVDSTLKIQPAELGDSAVYLCASSLVAAISYEQYFGPGTRLTVT.

The chain employs TRBV11-3 and TRBJ1-2; 11 bases map to TRBD1. CDR3 length: 15 amino acids. The germline V gene encodes CDR1 SGHNT and CDR2 YENEEA. Losses at the gene ends were 5 bases for V and 1 base for J; bases not matched to a gene: 3. The DNA for the CDR3 is TGTGCCAGCAGCCAGGGACAGGGGGATAACTATGGCTACACCTTC. Amino acids: CASSQGQGDNYGYTF.

The chain employs TRBV28 and TRBJ1-1; D is possibly TRBD1 (5 bases). CDR3 size: 12 residues. The V gene lost 5 bases and the J gene lost 8 bases, with 12 bases spanning the gap. CDR1 is MDHEN, CDR2 SYDVKM, per germline. CDR3 nucleotide sequence: TGTGCCAGCAGTCCTCCAGGGTGGGAAGCTTTCTTT. This codes for CASSPPGWEAFF.

The chain joins TRBV9 to TRBJ2-3; TRBD2 might be the D (5 bases). Germline V gene data show CDR1 as SGDLS and CDR2 as YYNGEE. V was cut by 0 bases and J by 0 bases, with 14 bases left in between. There are 17 residues in the CDR3. CDR3 amino acids: CASSVVAEGRSTDTQYF. DNA for the CDR3: TGTGCCAGCAGCGTAGTTGCAGAGGGCAGGAGCACAGATACGCAGTATTTT.

J is TRBJ1-1 and V is TRBV7-9; no clear D. The germline CDR1 and CDR2 sequences are SEHNR and FQNEAQ (reference sequence). Trimming cost V 4 bases and J 1 base, with 7 bases left between them. This CDR3 spans 13 amino acids. The CDR3, as DNA: TGTGCCAGCAGCTACAACAGGAACACTGAAGCTTTCTTT. Its translation: CASSYNRNTEAFF.

The chain uses TRBV2 and TRBJ2-4; weak D call: TRBD1 (5 bases). The V and J ends lost 5 bases and 4 bases respectively, with 9 bases between them. There are 13 residues in the CDR3. From germline, CDR1 is SNHLY and CDR2 FYNNEI. This CDR3 reads CASSYTGKNIQYF. DNA for the CDR3: TGTGCCAGCAGTTACACAGGAAAAAACATTCAGTACTTC.

The rearrangement joins TRBV6-5 to TRBJ1-2; D perhaps matches TRBD1 (6 bases). The V end lost 2 bases, the J end lost 8 bases, and 18 bases lay between the germline ends. The germline V gene encodes CDR1 MNHEY and CDR2 SVGAGI. CDR3 length: 15 amino acids. The CDR3, as DNA: TGTGCCAGCAGTTACCTACCCAACAGGGAGGGCGGCTACACCTTC. Encoded protein: CASSYLPNREGGYTF.

The chain combines TRBV9 with TRBJ2-7; TRBD1 agrees at 9 bases. CDR3 length equals 15 residues. Per germline, CDR1 SGDLS and CDR2 YYNGEE. The V segment lost 0 bases and the J segment 5 bases; nucleotides outside the gene matches: 6. The CDR3 loop reads CASSVGGQGRDEQYF. The CDR3 DNA is TGTGCCAGCAGCGTAGGAGGACAGGGGAGGGACGAGCAGTACTTC.

The chain recombines TRBV7-9 with TRBJ1-5, with D perhaps TRBD1 (6 bases). The CDR3 extends over 14 amino acids. V was trimmed by 1 base and J by 7 bases, leaving 11 bases between them. Germline values: CDR1 SEHNR, CDR2 FQNEAQ (reference sequence). The DNA of the CDR3 is TGTGCCAGCAGCTTAGGGGGGCCGGGGCAGCCCCAGCATTTT. This gives the protein CASSLGGPGQPQHF.

The chain is built from TRBV30 and TRBJ2-5; D possibly corresponds to TRBD1 (5 bases). CDR1 and CDR2 (germline): GTSNPN, SVGIG (reference sequence). The length of the CDR3 is 15 residues. V was shortened by 3 bases and J by 5 bases, with 19 bases between the two germline ends. The CDR3 coding sequence is TGTGCCTGGAGCCTTGGACACCTAATGCAGGAGACCCAGTACTTC. This gives the protein CAWSLGHLMQETQYF.

The gene calls are TRBV10-3 and TRBJ2-2; TRBD2 matches 9 bases. Germline lookup yields CDR1 ENHRY and CDR2 SYGVKD. The trim removed 7 bases at V and 7 bases at J, leaving 10 bases unmatched. The CDR3 is 15 residues long. The CDR3, as DNA: TGTGCCATCAAGGAGTCTAGCGGGATGGGCGGGGAGCTGTTTTTT. Translated: CAIKESSGMGGELFF.

This clone was observed a single time. The V gene is TRBV28, the J gene TRBJ2-3; 8 positions match TRBD2. V shed 3 bases and J 4 bases; nucleotides not matched to a gene: 6. Germline assignment: CDR1 MDHEN and CDR2 SYDVKM. CDR3 length: 15 amino acids. CDR3 DNA sequence: TGTGCCAGCAGTTTCCGGGGACTAGTCGCAGATACGCAGTATTTT. Translated, it gives CASSFRGLVADTQYF.

The genes are TRBV7-3 and TRBJ2-5, with TRBD2 identical over 10 bases. CDR1 is SGHTA, CDR2 FQGTGA, per germline. V dropped 2 bases and J dropped 4; count of bases not matched to a gene: 13. The CDR3 covers 18 residues. The CDR3 sequence is CASSLGTQAGGPGETQYF. The CDR3 region has the DNA TGTGCCAGCAGCTTAGGGACTCAAGCGGGAGGGCCCGGAGAGACCCAGTACTTC. The full variable domain, completed using reference TRBV7-3 and TRBJ2-5, is GAGVSQTPSNKVTEKGKYVELRCDPISGHTALYWYRQSLGQGPEFLIYFQGTGAADDSGLPNDRFFAVRPEGSVSTLKIQRTERGDSAVYLCASSLGTQAGGPGETQYFGPGTRLLVL.

The chain has TRBV7-8 and TRBJ1-1; D call uncertain. CDR1 and CDR2 (germline): SGHVS, FQNEAQ. V was trimmed by 1 base and J by 5 bases, leaving 11 bases between them. This CDR3 comprises 14 residues. CDR3 sequence: CASSLGRVWTEAFF. In DNA form, the CDR3 reads TGTGCCAGCAGCTTAGGGAGAGTTTGGACTGAAGCTTTCTTT.